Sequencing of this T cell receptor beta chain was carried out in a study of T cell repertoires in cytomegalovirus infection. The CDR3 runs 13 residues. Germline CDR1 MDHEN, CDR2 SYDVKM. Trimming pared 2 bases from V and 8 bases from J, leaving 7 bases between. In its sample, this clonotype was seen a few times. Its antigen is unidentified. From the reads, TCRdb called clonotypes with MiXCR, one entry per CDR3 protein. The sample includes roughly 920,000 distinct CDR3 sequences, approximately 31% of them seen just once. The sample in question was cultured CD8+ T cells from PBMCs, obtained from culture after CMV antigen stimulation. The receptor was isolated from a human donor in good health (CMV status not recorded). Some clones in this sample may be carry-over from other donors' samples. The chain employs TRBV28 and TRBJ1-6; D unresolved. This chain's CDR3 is CASSLVGYSPLHF. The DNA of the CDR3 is TGTGCCAGCAGTTTAGTAGGGTATTCACCCCTCCACTTT.